A single sample gave rise to the 23 T cell receptor beta chains below, sequenced in a study of OX40 agonist ivuxolimab in advanced cancers. Measured with immunoSEQ multiplex PCR; TCRdb has only the in-frame clones, and not every one. The sample lists fewer than 100,000 clones; about 83% were seen once. Sequences were derived from CD4+ or CD8+ T cells sorted from blood, sampled in a trial of the OX40 agonist ivuxolimab. Receptor source: an adult with an advanced solid tumor such as melanoma, head and neck, liver or kidney cancer.

For this clone: The sample has other DNA sequences that encode this CDR3 too. This chain uses TRBV18 with TRBJ2-7; 7 bases fit TRBD1. V lost 3 bases, J lost 5 bases, and 4 bases stayed unmatched. Germline values: CDR1 KGHSH, CDR2 LQKENI. This CDR3 is 13 amino acids long. Here the CDR3 DNA reads TGTGCCAGCTCACCGGGGCAGGGGGACGAGCAGTACTTC. Protein product: CASSPGQGDEQYF. The entire variable domain, with the rest obtained from reference TRBV18 and TRBJ2-7, is as follows: NAGVMQNPRHLVRRRGQEARLRCSPMKGHSHVYWYRQLPEEGLKFMVYLQKENIIDESGMPKERFSAEFPKEGPSILRIQQVVRGDSAAYFCASSPGQGDEQYFGPGTRLTVT.

The chain recombines TRBV7-2 with TRBJ1-4; TRBD1 aligns across 7 bases. The germline V gene encodes CDR1 SGHTA and CDR2 FQGNSA. This CDR3 spans 15 amino acids. V dropped 5 bases and J dropped 6; count of bases not matched to a gene: 9. The CDR3, as DNA: TGTGCCAGCAGCATAAACGACAGGGTGGATGAAAAACTGTTTTTT. This translates into CASSINDRVDEKLFF.

The rearrangement joins TRBV7-3 to TRBJ2-7; tentatively, D is TRBD2 (7 bases). Germline V gene lookup returns CDR1 SGHTA and CDR2 FQGTGA. This CDR3 has 12 amino acids. V was pared by 4 bases and J by 6 bases, with 10 bases between. The CDR3 reads CASSSRGGEQYF. Written as DNA, the CDR3 is TGTGCCAGCAGCTCTAGGGGGGGCGAGCAGTACTTC.

CDR3 amino acids: CASSLGTGMLEQYF. The CDR3 DNA sequence: TGCGCCAGCAGCTTGGGTACAGGGATGTTGGAGCAGTACTTC. The J gene is TRBJ2-7, the V gene TRBV5-1, with D possibly being TRBD1 (6 bases). The CDR3 is 14 amino acids. CDR1 is SGHRS, CDR2 YFSETQ, per germline. V lost 0 bases and J lost 7, with 14 bases in between.

There are a few counts of this clone. The chain has TRBV10-3 and TRBJ2-1, with TRBD2 matching 7 bases. The CDR3 is made up of 17 amino acids. Germline CDR1 ENHRY, CDR2 SYGVKD. Losses at the gene ends were 10 bases for V and 0 bases for J; bases not matched to a gene: 15. This chain's CDR3 is CATGALVGGSSYNEQFF. The CDR3 bases are TGTGCCACCGGGGCTCTAGTGGGGGGGAGCTCCTACAATGAGCAGTTCTTC.

The V and J genes are TRBV18 and TRBJ1-3; D remains unclear. The V end lost 6 bases, the J end lost 5 bases, and 14 bases lay between the germline ends. Per germline, CDR1 KGHSH and CDR2 LQKENI. The CDR3 has 14 residues. The CDR3 DNA is TGTGCCAGCTCCCCTCCCGGGCTCCGAAACACCATATATTTT. Encoded protein: CASSPPGLRNTIYF.

This clone was seen once. The chain carries TRBV25-1 and TRBJ1-6; possibly TRBD1 for D (5 bases). CDR1 is MGHDK, CDR2 SYGVNS, per germline. Trimming pared 6 bases from V and 6 bases from J, leaving 15 bases between. The CDR3 is made up of 15 amino acids. This CDR3 is CASSRLGTVNSPLHF. The CDR3 DNA reads as TGTGCCAGCAGCCGCCTCGGGACGGTTAATTCACCCCTCCACTTT. Filled out from reference TRBV25-1 and TRBJ1-6, the complete variable domain reads EADIYQTPRYLVIGTGKKITLECSQTMGHDKMYWYQQDPGMELHLIHYSYGVNSTEKGDLSSESTVSRIRTEHFPLTLESARPSHTSQYLCASSRLGTVNSPLHFGNGTRLTVT.

The chain is built from TRBV10-3 and TRBJ1-2, with no clear D. CDR1 ENHRY and CDR2 SYGVKD come from the germline V gene. Trimming removed 3 bases from V and 4 bases from J, with 15 bases in between. There are 15 residues in the CDR3. CDR3 DNA sequence: TGTGCCATCAGTGAAAAGCGGGAGGCCGTCTATGGCTACACCTTC. The encoded protein is CAISEKREAVYGYTF.

The rearrangement links TRBV14 to TRBJ1-2; D call uncertain. CDR3 length: 13 amino acids. The germline gives CDR1 SGHDN, CDR2 FVKESK. V lost 0 bases and J lost 8, with 10 bases in between. The CDR3 here is CASSQDKFGGYTF. Written as DNA, the CDR3 is TGTGCCAGCAGCCAAGATAAGTTCGGCGGCTACACCTTC. Full variable domain (outside the CDR3, taken from reference TRBV14 and TRBJ1-2): EAGVTQFPSHSVIEKGQTVTLRCDPISGHDNLYWYRRVMGKEIKFLLHFVKESKQDESGMPNNRFLAERTGGTYSTLKVQPAELEDSGVYFCASSQDKFGGYTFGSGTRLTVV.

The chain links TRBV19 to TRBJ2-5, with D uncertain. The CDR3 has 12 amino acids. Trimming took off 4 bases at V and 5 bases at J, with 8 bases between the two ends. Germline V gives CDR1 LNHDA, CDR2 SQIVND (reference sequence). CDR3 loop: CASSSVGETQYF. The CDR3 DNA is TGTGCCAGTAGTAGTGTTGGGGAGACCCAGTACTTC.

The rearrangement uses TRBV7-3 and TRBJ1-1; perhaps TRBD1 as D (5 bases). The CDR3 consists of 15 residues. Germline CDR1 is SGHTA and CDR2 is FQGTGA. V was clipped by 5 bases and J by 1 base, with 14 bases between them. The CDR3 loop reads CASSQKGLSNTEAFF. CDR3 nucleotide sequence: TGTGCCAGCAGCCAGAAGGGACTTTCGAACACTGAAGCTTTCTTT.

The chain joins TRBV19 to TRBJ2-7; weak D call: TRBD1 (5 bases). The CDR3 runs 14 residues. Germline assignment: CDR1 LNHDA and CDR2 SQIVND (reference sequence). V was cut by 6 bases and J by 0 bases, with 12 bases left in between. The CDR3 reads CASRGRQSSYEQYF. The CDR3 DNA is TGTGCCAGTAGAGGAAGACAGAGCTCCTACGAGCAGTACTTC.

Note on this clone: Germline and junction disagree at one end, which may indicate a read error. J is TRBJ1-5 and V is TRBV7-2, with D hard to call. Germline V gives CDR1 SGHTA, CDR2 FQGNSA. The CDR3 has 16 amino acids. Written as DNA, the CDR3 is TGTGCCAGCAGCTTACGCGGGGTCTATAGCAATCAGCTCCAGCATTTT. Protein sequence: CASSLRGVYSNQLQHF.

The rearrangement links TRBV4-3 to TRBJ2-1; 8 nucleotides agree with TRBD2. V dropped 1 base and J dropped 1; count of bases not matched to a gene: 6. CDR3 length: 17 residues. Per germline, CDR1 LGHNA and CDR2 YSLEER. CDR3 in DNA: TGCGCCAGCAGCCAAGTCCGGGGGGGTGAGTCCTACAATGAGCAGTTCTTC. Its translation: CASSQVRGGESYNEQFF.

This chain connects TRBV9 to TRBJ2-5; 12 nucleotides align to TRBD2. CDR1 is SGDLS, CDR2 YYNGEE, per germline. The CDR3 is 16 residues long. V was pared by 0 bases and J by 3 bases, with 3 bases of the junction left unmatched. The CDR3 coding sequence is TGTGCCAGCAGCGTAGGAAGACTAGCGGGGGAAGAGACCCAGTACTTC. Encoded protein: CASSVGRLAGEETQYF.

V and J are TRBV13 and TRBJ2-7; 7 bases agree with TRBD2. There are 16 residues in the CDR3. V dropped 5 bases and J dropped 3; count of bases not matched to a gene: 13. Germline-derived CDR1 and CDR2 are PRHDT and FYEKMQ (reference sequence). CDR3 in amino acids: CASSLRTSGVYYEQYF. Here the CDR3 DNA reads TGTGCCAGCAGCCTACGGACTAGTGGGGTTTACTACGAGCAGTACTTC.

The chain uses TRBV19 and TRBJ1-5; D is unclear. This CDR3 spans 15 amino acids. Looked up from germline, CDR1 is LNHDA and CDR2 is SQIVND (reference sequence). The V and J ends lost 2 bases and 0 bases respectively, with 8 bases between them. The CDR3 protein is CASSIWQHSNQPQHF. The CDR3 DNA follows: TGTGCCAGTAGTATATGGCAGCATAGCAATCAGCCCCAGCATTTT.

This rearrangement joins TRBV7-2 to TRBJ1-3, with TRBD1 matching 8 bases. This CDR3 has 15 residues. The V segment lost 3 bases and the J segment 4 bases; nucleotides outside the gene matches: 5. Germline V lookup: CDR1 SGHTA, CDR2 FQGNSA. Here the CDR3 reads CASSFPWTGGNTIYF. The CDR3 coding sequence is TGTGCCAGCAGCTTCCCTTGGACAGGGGGAAACACCATATATTTT.

The V and J genes are TRBV19 and TRBJ2-5, with 8 bases matching TRBD1. In germline, CDR1 is LNHDA, CDR2 SQIVND (reference sequence). After removal of 4 bases from V and 5 bases from J, the junction contained 3 bases not matched to a gene. The CDR3 has 13 residues. CDR3 loop: CASSNTGGETQYF. CDR3 nucleotides: TGTGCCAGTAGTAATACAGGGGGGGAGACCCAGTACTTC.

V usage is TRBV7-9 and J usage is TRBJ1-2; a possible D gene is TRBD1 (5 bases). Germline V gene data show CDR1 as SEHNR and CDR2 as FQNEAQ (reference sequence). The V gene lost 5 bases and the J gene lost 2 bases, with 15 bases spanning the gap. CDR3 size: 15 residues. As DNA, the CDR3 is TGTGCCAGCAGCCCACCAGGGTGGGAGAACTATGGCTACACCTTC. Its translation is CASSPPGWENYGYTF.

This clone has only one observation. V usage is TRBV7-8 and J usage is TRBJ1-2; the D is unclear. In germline, CDR1 is SGHVS, CDR2 FQNEAQ. V was pared by 0 bases and J by 2 bases, with 10 bases between. This CDR3 is built from 15 residues. This CDR3 is CASSLALVRNYGYTF. CDR3 sequence (DNA): TGTGCCAGCAGCTTAGCGTTGGTGAGGAACTATGGCTACACCTTC.

The V and J genes are TRBV5-1 and TRBJ1-4; no firm D call. The CDR3 runs 13 residues. CDR1 SGHRS and CDR2 YFSETQ come from the germline V gene. V was pared by 5 bases and J by 5 bases, with 10 bases between. In nucleotides, the CDR3 is TGCGCCAGCAGTTCTGATGGGAATGAAAAACTGTTTTTT. It codes for CASSSDGNEKLFF. The variable domain in full, with the rest retrieved from reference TRBV5-1 and TRBJ1-4, is KAGVTQTPRYLIKTRGQQVTLSCSPISGHRSVSWYQQTPGQGLQFLFEYFSETQRNKGNFPGRFSGRQFSNSRSEMNVSTLELGDSALYLCASSSDGNEKLFFGSGTQLSVL.

On this clone: Other nucleotide sequences in the sample specify the same CDR3. V gene TRBV5-1 combines with J gene TRBJ2-6; D possibly corresponds to TRBD1 (5 bases). This CDR3 has 15 amino acids. Per germline, CDR1 SGHRS and CDR2 YFSETQ. V lost 4 bases, J lost 0 bases, and 8 bases lay in between. CDR3 region: CASSPDSSGANVLTF. The CDR3 DNA sequence: TGCGCCAGCAGCCCCGACAGCTCTGGGGCCAACGTCCTGACTTTC.